Reported below is one T cell receptor beta chain. The data are from a study of regulatory T cells in long-lasting Graves disease. V was pared by 1 base and J by 1 base, with 11 bases between. The length of the CDR3 is 15 residues. CDR1 and CDR2 from the germline V gene are MGHRA and YSYEKL. For TCR beta, libraries came from iRepertoire HTBI primers and Arm-PCR of CDR3 regions. TCRdb re-called the multiplex PCR reads through MiXCR, storing one row per CDR3 protein. Among hundreds of thousands of distinct CDR3 sequences listed, around a fifth were seen once. Time point indicated: persistent/refractory GD, antithyroid drugs over 5 years with positive TRAb. The TCR library was made from RNA extracted from PBMCs. The EDTA tubes were filled with about 10 milliliters of drawn peripheral blood.

The clonotype originates from a female donor with Graves disease. The rearrangement uses TRBV4-1 and TRBJ2-7; D is unclear. The sequences come from peripheral blood mononuclear cells (PBMCs), collected when the disease was refractory, from a patient treated with antithyroid drugs. DNA of the CDR3: TGCGCCAGCAGCCAAGGTTTCGGCGGTTCCTACGAGCAGTACTTC. Encoded protein: CASSQGFGGSYEQYF.